The clone carrying this T cell receptor beta chain was seen more than once but under ten times. Its antigen is undetermined. These data belong to a study of human T cells and chemical hapten exposure. The study's findings and limits: DPC sensitization left the count of TCRs above 1 in 1000 unchanged.

The total RNA was obtained from whole blood that was not fractionated. Using its own MiXCR run on the 5' RACE reads, TCRdb lists one record per CDR3 protein. The sample has around 82,000 distinct CDR3 sequences, 7% to 8% seen once. The germline V gene encodes CDR1 LGHDT and CDR2 YNNKEL (reference sequence). With 0 bases removed from V and 2 bases from J, the gap between germline ends came to 8 bases. CDR3 length: 15 residues. The TCR comes from a male donor in good health. This chain uses TRBV3-1 with TRBJ2-4, with D possibly TRBD1 on 5 matching bases. In DNA, the CDR3 is TGTGCCAGCAGCCAAGATGCAGGGACCAAAAACATTCAGTACTTC. Translation: CASSQDAGTKNIQYF.